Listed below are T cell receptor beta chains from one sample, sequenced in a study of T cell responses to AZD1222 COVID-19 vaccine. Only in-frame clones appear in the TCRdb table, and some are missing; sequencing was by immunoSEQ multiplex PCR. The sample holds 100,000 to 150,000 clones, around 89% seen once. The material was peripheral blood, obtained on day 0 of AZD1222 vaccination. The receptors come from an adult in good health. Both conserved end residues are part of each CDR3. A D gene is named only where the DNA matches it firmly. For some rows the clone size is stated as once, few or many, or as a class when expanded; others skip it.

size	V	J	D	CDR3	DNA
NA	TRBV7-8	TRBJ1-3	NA	CASSNRRFSGNTIYF	TGTGCCAGCAGCAACCGCCGTTTCTCTGGAAACACCATATATTTT
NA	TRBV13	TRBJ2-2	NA	CASSLTGGTGELFF	TGTGCCAGCAGCTTAACCGGAGGTACCGGGGAGCTGTTTTTT
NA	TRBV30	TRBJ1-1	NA	CAWSVLRLENTEAFF	TGTGCCTGGAGTGTACTTCGACTCGAGAACACTGAAGCTTTCTTT
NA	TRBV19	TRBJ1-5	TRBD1	CASSIRDRLNGQPQHF	TGTGCCAGTAGTATCCGGGACAGGCTGAATGGTCAGCCCCAGCATTTT
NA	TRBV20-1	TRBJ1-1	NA	CSAPRGTEAFF	TGCAGTGCCCCGCGGGGGACTGAAGCTTTCTTT
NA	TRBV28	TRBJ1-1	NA	CASRQGPEAFF	TGTGCCAGCAGGCAGGGGCCCGAAGCTTTCTTT
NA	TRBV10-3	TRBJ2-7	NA	CAISVRTGSAYF	TGTGCCATCAGTGTTCGAACAGGGTCTGCGTACTTC
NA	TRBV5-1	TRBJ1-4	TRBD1	CASSEGQGAGYEKLFF	TGCGCCAGCAGCGAGGGACAGGGGGCTGGGTATGAAAAACTGTTTTTT
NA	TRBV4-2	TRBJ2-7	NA	CASSHTSYEQYF	TGTGCCAGCAGCCACACCTCCTACGAGCAGTACTTC
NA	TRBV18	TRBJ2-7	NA	CASSPGGSYEQYF	TGTGCCAGCTCACCAGGAGGCTCCTACGAGCAGTACTTC
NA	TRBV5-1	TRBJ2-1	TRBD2	CASSPSTSGQGEQFF	TGCGCCAGCAGCCCGTCAACTAGCGGGCAGGGTGAGCAGTTCTTC
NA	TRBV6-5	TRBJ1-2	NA	CASSKVPYGYTF	TGTGCCAGCAGTAAGGTTCCGTATGGCTACACCTTC
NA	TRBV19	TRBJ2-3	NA	CATTWTGKADTQYF	TGTGCCACTACATGGACTGGTAAAGCAGATACGCAGTATTTT
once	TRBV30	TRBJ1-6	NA	CAWSVSGTGSPLHF	TGTGCCTGGAGTGTATCAGGGACTGGGTCACCCCTCCACTTT
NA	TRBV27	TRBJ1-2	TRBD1	CASSPTGTGGLSYGYTF	TGTGCCAGCAGCCCTACCGGGACAGGGGGTTTGAGCTATGGCTACACCTTC
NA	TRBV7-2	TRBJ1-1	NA	CASSLGAMMNTEAFF	TGTGCCAGCAGCTTAGGAGCGATGATGAACACTGAAGCTTTCTTT
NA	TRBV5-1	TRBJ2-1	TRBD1	CASSLTAGGYNEQFF	TGCGCCAGCAGCTTGACCGCAGGGGGATACAATGAGCAGTTCTTC
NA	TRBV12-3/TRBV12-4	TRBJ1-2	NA	CASGDMINYGYTF	TGTGCCAGCGGGGACATGATCAACTATGGCTACACCTTC
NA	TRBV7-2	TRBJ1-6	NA	CASSLDSSLWSNSPLHF	TGTGCCAGCAGCTTGGATTCCAGCCTTTGGAGTAATTCACCCCTCCACTTT